What follows are 27 T cell receptor beta chains derived from one specimen sequenced in a study of blood T cell repertoires in COVID-19. Sequencing used immunoSEQ multiplex PCR; TCRdb keeps in-frame clones, though not all of them. The sample holds about 250,000 clones, roughly 84% seen once. Sequenced input: peripheral blood. These receptors originate from a woman aged 40 to 49 with active or convalescent COVID-19.

CDR3 coding DNA: TGTGCCAGCAGCCAAGGGGGACTATCAGAGCAGTTCTTC. It translates to CASSQGGLSEQFF. The chain joins TRBV3-1 (or the pseudogene TRBV3-2) to TRBJ2-1; the match to TRBD2 covers 7 bases. The germline V gene encodes CDR1 LGHDT and CDR2 YNNKEL (reference sequence). CDR3 length: 13 residues. V shed 1 base, J shed 10 bases, and the junction held 4 bases outside the gene matches.

The chain has TRBV5-4 and TRBJ1-1; D remains unclear. Germline V gene sequence: CDR1 SGHNT, CDR2 YYREEE (reference sequence). The CDR3 has 14 amino acids. V was trimmed by 0 bases and J by 1 base, leaving 7 bases between them. The CDR3 DNA follows: TGTGCCAGCAGCTTGGGGCAGTCGAACACTGAAGCTTTCTTT. Encoded protein: CASSLGQSNTEAFF. The full variable domain, completed using reference TRBV5-4 and TRBJ1-1, is ETGVTQSPTHLIKTRGQQVTLRCSSQSGHNTVSWYQQALGQGPQFIFQYYREEENGRGNFPPRFSGLQFPNYSSELNVNALELDDSALYLCASSLGQSNTEAFFGQGTRLTVV.

The rearrangement links TRBV29-1 to TRBJ2-7; 8 bases align to TRBD1. With 7 bases clipped from V and 6 bases from J, the junction kept 8 bases outside the gene matches. Germline CDR1 is SQVTM and CDR2 is ANQGSEA. The CDR3 has 12 amino acids. The CDR3 DNA reads as TGCAGCGCGACGACAGGGGTGGGCGAGCAGTACGTC. It is translated as CSATTGVGEQYV.

This chain links TRBV6-5 with TRBJ1-2; 9 bases map to TRBD1. Germline CDR1 MNHEY, CDR2 SVGAGI. V dropped 6 bases and J dropped 0; count of bases not matched to a gene: 2. The CDR3 totals 14 residues. The chain's CDR3 is CASSRTGANYGYTF. The CDR3 coding sequence is TGTGCCAGCAGCCGGACAGGGGCTAACTATGGCTACACCTTC.

This chain uses TRBV21-1 with TRBJ1-5. TRBV21-1 is flagged as a pseudogene. The length of the CDR3 is 19 residues. The CDR3 nucleotides are TGTGCCAGCAGCAAAGCTACGGGAGGGACCGGGGAACCCTATCAGCCCCAGCATTTT. Protein sequence: CASSKATGGTGEPYQPQHF.

The rearrangement links TRBV5-1 to TRBJ1-2; D gene unclear. This CDR3 contains 14 residues. Germline lookup yields CDR1 SGHRS and CDR2 YFSETQ. Trimming stripped 1 base from V and 4 bases from J, with 11 bases between. The CDR3 DNA reads TGCGCCAGCAGCTTGAACGCGGGGATCTATGGCTACACCTTC. It yields the protein CASSLNAGIYGYTF.

The rearrangement uses TRBV24-1 and TRBJ2-3; D might be TRBD1 (6 bases). This CDR3 has 17 residues. CDR1 and CDR2 (germline): KGHDR, SFDVKD. V lost 5 bases to trimming and J lost 1 base, with 18 bases between them. CDR3 amino acids: CATSGQALLLGTDTQYF. CDR3 nucleotide sequence: TGTGCCACCAGTGGACAGGCCCTATTGTTAGGCACAGATACGCAGTATTTT.

The chain uses TRBV2 and TRBJ2-7; TRBD1 agrees at 7 bases. Trimming took 5 bases from V and 3 from J; bases not matched to a gene: 7. Germline lookup yields CDR1 SNHLY and CDR2 FYNNEI. The CDR3 covers 14 residues. CDR3 nucleotides: TGTGCCAGCAGTCCGGACAGGAGAAACTACGAGCAGTACGTC. This sequence encodes CASSPDRRNYEQYV.

The chain carries TRBV5-5 and TRBJ2-7; D might be TRBD1 (6 bases). The CDR3 length is 14 residues. The germline V gene has CDR1 SGHKS and CDR2 YYEKEE (reference sequence). V was shortened by 4 bases and J by 2 bases, with 13 bases between the two germline ends. CDR3 DNA sequence: TGTGCCAGCAGCGGGAGAGGGGGTCCCTACGAGCAGTACTTC. Its translation is CASSGRGGPYEQYF.

V is TRBV15 and J is TRBJ1-1; tentatively, D is TRBD1 (5 bases). Germline loops: CDR1 LNHNV, CDR2 YYDKDF (reference sequence). Trimming cost V 5 bases and J 0 bases, with 13 bases left between them. The CDR3 has 15 residues. Written as DNA, the CDR3 is TGTGCCACCAGCGGGGGGGTCGGCCTGAACACTGAAGCTTTCTTT. Translated, it gives CATSGGVGLNTEAFF.

The J gene is TRBJ2-5, the V gene TRBV2, with TRBD2 matching over 7 bases. Germline V lookup: CDR1 SNHLY, CDR2 FYNNEI. The CDR3 has 14 residues. Losses at the gene ends were 1 base for V and 5 bases for J; bases not matched to a gene: 4. This CDR3 is CASSEEWGGETQYF. In nucleotides, the CDR3 is TGTGCCAGCAGTGAAGAATGGGGGGGTGAGACCCAGTACTTC.

The rearrangement uses TRBV6-5 and TRBJ2-3; 8 bases are a match to TRBD2. Germline assignment: CDR1 MNHEY and CDR2 SVGAGI. V lost 6 bases and J lost 7; bases outside the gene matches: 6. The CDR3 contains 13 residues. DNA for the CDR3: TGTGCCAGCAGGCGGGGGGTGGAGAATACGCAGTATTTT. This encodes CASRRGVENTQYF.

The V and J genes are TRBV2 and TRBJ1-1; D is uncertain. Germline values: CDR1 SNHLY, CDR2 FYNNEI. This CDR3 region has 13 residues. V lost 3 bases, J lost 9 bases, and 14 bases lay in between. The CDR3: CASSEGSTAKAFF. Written as DNA, the CDR3 is TGTGCCAGCAGTGAGGGCTCGACGGCGAAAGCTTTCTTT.

The chain has TRBV5-4 and TRBJ1-6, with 7 nucleotides matching TRBD1. J lost 5 bases, V lost 5 bases, and 13 bases had no gene match. Per germline, CDR1 SGHNT and CDR2 YYREEE (reference sequence). CDR3 length equals 17 residues. The CDR3 DNA reads as TGTGCCAGCAGGGCTAGGGACAGTAACTCGAATAATTCACCCCTCCACTTT. It is translated as CASRARDSNSNNSPLHF.

The V and J genes are TRBV10-3 and TRBJ1-1; D is undetermined. The CDR3 totals 11 residues. Germline values: CDR1 ENHRY, CDR2 SYGVKD. Trimming took 3 bases from V and 8 from J, leaving 7 bases between them. The CDR3 DNA sequence: TGTGCCATCAGTGATCAGGCGGAAGCTTTCTTT. It yields the protein CAISDQAEAFF.

The chain has TRBV7-3 and TRBJ1-2; a possible D gene is TRBD1 (6 bases). With 5 bases removed from V and 4 bases from J, the gap between germline ends came to 17 bases. The CDR3 runs to 15 residues. Germline lookup yields CDR1 SGHTA and CDR2 FQGTGA. CDR3 loop: CASSQHGGAGYGYTF. The CDR3 nucleotides are TGTGCCAGCAGCCAACATGGGGGGGCTGGCTATGGCTACACCTTC.

CDR3 residues: CAIAQGMNQPQHF. For the CDR3, the DNA is TGTGCCATAGCCCAGGGGATGAATCAGCCCCAGCATTTT. V usage is TRBV10-3 and J usage is TRBJ1-5; tentatively, D is TRBD1 (6 bases). Germline V CDR1 and CDR2: ENHRY, SYGVKD. CDR3 length equals 13 residues. The ends were cut back, 9 bases at V and 4 bases at J, with 13 bases in the middle.

V gene TRBV7-2 combines with J gene TRBJ2-7, with 8 bases matching TRBD1. The V segment lost 1 base and the J segment 4 bases; nucleotides outside the gene matches: 6. CDR1 SGHTA and CDR2 FQGNSA come from the germline V gene. The CDR3 consists of 15 residues. The chain's CDR3 is CASSLGYRGSYEQYV. The DNA for the CDR3 is TGTGCCAGCAGCTTAGGGTACAGGGGGTCTTACGAGCAGTACGTC.

This clone was observed many times. V usage is TRBV27 and J usage is TRBJ2-2, with D possibly being TRBD2 (5 bases). This CDR3 comprises 15 residues. In germline, CDR1 is MNHEY, CDR2 SMNVEV (reference sequence). The V gene lost 2 bases and the J gene lost 5 bases, with 12 bases spanning the gap. This CDR3 is CASSLLGGVTGELFF. In DNA form, the CDR3 reads TGTGCCAGCAGTTTACTTGGAGGAGTTACCGGGGAGCTGTTTTTT.

Here the CDR3 reads CASSLGPPYSEAFF. CDR3 DNA sequence: TGTGCCAGCAGCTTAGGGCCGCCGTATTCTGAAGCTTTCTTT. J is TRBJ1-1 and V is TRBV11-2, with D unclear. This CDR3 spans 14 amino acids. Germline-derived CDR1 and CDR2 are SGHAT and FQNNGV. V was pared by 1 base and J by 6 bases, with 12 bases between.

The chain joins TRBV28 to TRBJ1-4; no reliable D call. The length of the CDR3 is 14 residues. Trimming removed 5 bases from V and 6 bases from J, with 13 bases in between. Germline lookup yields CDR1 MDHEN and CDR2 SYDVKM. CDR3 loop: CASSPLYSDEKLFF. CDR3 nucleotide sequence: TGTGCCAGCAGTCCCCTCTACTCGGATGAAAAACTGTTTTTT. Filled out from reference TRBV28 and TRBJ1-4, the complete variable domain reads DVKVTQSSRYLVKRTGEKVFLECVQDMDHENMFWYRQDPGLGLRLIYFSYDVKMKEKGDIPEGYSVSREKKERFSLILESASTNQTSMYLCASSPLYSDEKLFFGSGTQLSVL.

The chain has TRBV6-4 and TRBJ2-1; 10 nucleotides match TRBD1. Germline CDR1 is MRHNA and CDR2 is SNTAGT. The J segment lost 8 bases and the V segment lost 6 bases, leaving 7 bases of the junction unmatched. This CDR3 has 14 amino acids. The chain's CDR3 is CASRDTDRGHEQFF. As DNA, the CDR3 is TGTGCCAGCAGAGACACAGACAGGGGGCATGAGCAGTTCTTC.

This clone appeared a few times. The genes are TRBV4-1 and TRBJ1-2, with D perhaps matching TRBD1 (6 bases). Trimming shortened V by 1 base and J by 6 bases, and 12 bases separated the two germline ends. The CDR3 loop spans 14 amino acids. Germline CDR1 reads MGHRA; CDR2 reads YSYEKL. The CDR3 DNA reads TGCGCCAGCAGCCAAGGAGGGGGTGCGAATGGCTACACCTTC. This translates into CASSQGGGANGYTF.

The chain recombines TRBV10-1 with TRBJ2-7, with TRBD2 matching over 8 bases. The CDR3 extends over 14 amino acids. V trimming: 6 bases; J trimming: 0 bases; junction bases outside the gene matches: 4. Germline CDR1 and CDR2: WNHNN and SYGVQD (reference sequence). Here the CDR3 reads CASSSGGSSYEQYF. CDR3 sequence (DNA): TGCGCCAGCAGCTCGGGGGGGAGCTCCTACGAGCAGTACTTC.

This clone was detected once. The chain links TRBV5-4 to TRBJ2-1, with D possibly matching TRBD2 (6 bases). The CDR3 runs to 13 residues. V lost 0 bases and J 6 bases, leaving 7 bases between the germline ends. Germline V CDR1 and CDR2: SGHNT, YYREEE (reference sequence). The CDR3 DNA reads as TGTGCCAGCAGCTTGGTGGGGGGCAATGAGCAGTTCTTC. Translating it yields CASSLVGGNEQFF.

The V call is TRBV28, the J call TRBJ1-5, with 8 positions matching TRBD1. Trimming took 7 bases from V and 3 from J; bases not matched to a gene: 5. CDR1 is MDHEN and CDR2 is SYDVKM in the germline V gene. The CDR3 consists of 14 residues. The CDR3 DNA is TGTGCCAGCACCAGGGGGCAGGCCAATCAGCCCCAGCATTTT. Translating it yields CASTRGQANQPQHF. Supplemented by reference TRBV28 and TRBJ1-5, the full variable domain reads DVKVTQSSRYLVKRTGEKVFLECVQDMDHENMFWYRQDPGLGLRLIYFSYDVKMKEKGDIPEGYSVSREKKERFSLILESASTNQTSMYLCASTRGQANQPQHFGDGTRLSIL.

This clone was detected only once. J is TRBJ1-1 and V is TRBV25-1; maybe TRBD1 (6 bases). This CDR3 comprises 14 residues. The germline V and J ends were trimmed by 5 bases and 4 bases, with 14 bases remaining between them. Germline V gives CDR1 MGHDK, CDR2 SYGVNS. The chain's CDR3 is CASSRGGQTTEAFF. The CDR3 bases are TGTGCCAGCAGTAGGGGGGGCCAGACCACTGAAGCTTTCTTT.